This TCR beta chain is drawn from a study of cytomegalovirus exposure and HLA in healthy donors. With 5 bases clipped from V and 7 bases from J, the junction kept 4 bases outside the gene matches. CDR1 and CDR2 from the germline V gene are SGHRS and YFSETQ. The CDR3 totals 13 residues. The PCR was carried out with 60 Vbeta primers and 13 Jbeta primers. The repertoire was sequenced with immunoSEQ multiplex PCR; TCRdb's copy has only in-frame clones and lacks some. The sample consists of under 150,000 clones, about 79% of them appearing once. This receptor was taken from a male donor in good health and CMV-seronegative. Input material: PBMCs. This chain joins TRBV5-1 and TRBJ1-2, with 11 nucleotides matching TRBD1. The CDR3 DNA follows: TGCGCCAGCAGGCGGGGACAGGGGGTTGGCTACACCTTC. Protein: CASRRGQGVGYTF.